The 30 T cell receptor beta chains given below trace back to one sample, sequenced in a study of CD8 T cells in Susac syndrome. RNA, at about 0.45 to 1 ug, was reverse transcribed with random hexamers. TCRdb reanalysed the immunoSEQ multiplex PCR reads using MiXCR and keeps one entry per CDR3 protein. The sample lists about 190,000 distinct CDR3 sequences, around 95% seen once, with around 0.16% in the top ten. Sequenced sample: CD8+ T cells from PBMCs. Every receptor here comes from a human donor with Susac syndrome.

The chain has TRBV20-1 and TRBJ2-3; D is possibly TRBD1 (6 bases). Trimming left V 0 bases short and J 1 base short, with 11 bases between. There are 15 residues in the CDR3. Germline CDR1 and CDR2: DFQATT and SNEGSKA (reference sequence). CDR3 nucleotides: TGCAGTGCTAGAGAGGGACATTTTGGCACAGATACGCAGTATTTT. Its translation: CSAREGHFGTDTQYF.

CDR3 sequence (DNA): TGTGCCAGCAGTCAGCTGACAGATACGCAGTATTTT. Translation gives CASSQLTDTQYF. The chain employs TRBV7-9 and TRBJ2-3; no definite D call. Trimming shortened V by 6 bases and J by 3 bases, and 7 bases separated the two germline ends. Germline V gene data show CDR1 as SEHNR and CDR2 as FQNEAQ (reference sequence). The CDR3 contains 12 residues.

The chain joins TRBV13 to TRBJ2-5; TRBD2 is a possible D gene (6 bases). V lost 5 bases and J 5 bases, leaving 15 bases between the germline ends. CDR3 size: 14 residues. CDR1 and CDR2 from the germline V gene are PRHDT and FYEKMQ (reference sequence). The CDR3 spells CASSLRGYSETQYF. CDR3 bases: TGTGCCAGCAGCCTCCGGGGGTATAGCGAGACCCAGTACTTC.

V usage is TRBV13 and J usage is TRBJ2-1; a weak D match, TRBD2 (5 bases). Germline-derived CDR1 and CDR2 are PRHDT and FYEKMQ (reference sequence). The CDR3 has 15 amino acids. V dropped 6 bases and J dropped 7 bases, with 19 bases sitting between them. In nucleotides, the CDR3 is TGTGCCAGCAGACCTAGGACTTCGAGACTGAATGAGCAGTTCTTC. This codes for CASRPRTSRLNEQFF.

The chain employs TRBV7-9 and TRBJ2-5, with 10 bases aligning to TRBD2. After removal of 4 bases from V and 5 bases from J, the junction contained 10 bases not matched to a gene. CDR1 is SEHNR, CDR2 FQNEAQ, per germline (reference sequence). The CDR3 is made up of 16 amino acids. The CDR3 sequence: CASSSIERGGLETQYF. Here the CDR3 DNA reads TGTGCCAGCAGCTCCATAGAGCGGGGGGGCTTGGAGACCCAGTACTTC. Full variable domain (outside the CDR3, taken from reference TRBV7-9 and TRBJ2-5): DTGVSQNPRHKITKRGQNVTFRCDPISEHNRLYWYRQTLGQGPEFLTYFQNEAQLEKSRLLSDRFSAERPKGSFSTLEIQRTEQGDSAMYLCASSSIERGGLETQYFGPGTRLLVL.

CDR3 sequence (DNA): TGTGCCAGCAGTTTCGGACTAGCGGGAACCACAGATACGCAGTATTTT. Its translation: CASSFGLAGTTDTQYF. V usage is TRBV28 and J usage is TRBJ2-3; 12 nucleotides line up with TRBD2. Trimming cost V 3 bases and J 2 bases; bases outside gene matches: 3. The CDR3 is 16 residues long. Per the germline V gene, CDR1 is MDHEN and CDR2 is SYDVKM.

This clonotype was observed once. The genes are TRBV29-1 and TRBJ1-2; D is uncertain. This CDR3 contains 13 residues. V was shortened by 2 bases and J by 4 bases, with 11 bases between the two germline ends. CDR1 and CDR2 (germline): SQVTM, ANQGSEA. The CDR3 spells CSVESGRAYGYTF. The CDR3 DNA is TGCAGCGTTGAATCTGGGAGGGCCTATGGCTACACCTTC. Supplemented by reference TRBV29-1 and TRBJ1-2, the full variable domain reads SAVISQKPSRDICQRGTSLTIQCQVDSQVTMMFWYRQQPGQSLTLIATANQGSEATYESGFVIDKFPISRPNLTFSTLTVSNMSPEDSSIYLCSVESGRAYGYTFGSGTRLTVV.

The rearrangement links TRBV12-3 or TRBV12-4 to TRBJ2-5; the D is unclear. V lost 8 bases, J lost 2 bases, and 15 bases lay in between. CDR3 length: 14 residues. The CDR3 DNA reads as TGTGCCAGCCGGGTCTCCGGGTATCAAGAGACCCAGTACTTC. Its protein product is CASRVSGYQETQYF.

The V call is TRBV27, the J call TRBJ2-3; 9 bases line up with TRBD1. The CDR3 is 15 amino acids. Germline CDR1 and CDR2: MNHEY and SMNVEV (reference sequence). V shed 4 bases, J shed 5 bases, and the junction held 7 bases outside the gene matches. The CDR3 nucleotides are TGTGCCAGCAGTTCTTGGACAGGGGATAAAGATACGCAGTATTTT. It codes for CASSSWTGDKDTQYF.

This clonotype was observed once. This chain joins TRBV12-3 or TRBV12-4 and TRBJ1-2; 10 nucleotides align to TRBD1. CDR3 length: 14 amino acids. Trimming cost V 5 bases and J 5 bases; bases outside gene matches: 5. The CDR3 is CASSPTGGQYGYTF. CDR3 nucleotide sequence: TGTGCCAGCAGTCCGACAGGGGGCCAATATGGCTACACCTTC.

V gene TRBV27 combines with J gene TRBJ2-7; D is perhaps TRBD2 (6 bases). CDR1 is MNHEY, CDR2 SMNVEV, per germline (reference sequence). V shed 0 bases and J shed 1 base, with 13 bases lying between them. The CDR3 consists of 16 residues. CDR3 protein: CASSLSPGSGSYEQYF. In DNA, the CDR3 is TGTGCCAGCAGTTTATCCCCCGGGAGTGGATCCTACGAGCAGTACTTC.

The chain links TRBV5-1 to TRBJ2-3; D gene ambiguous. This CDR3 region has 13 residues. Trimming removed 0 bases at V and 4 bases at J, with 6 bases between. Germline values: CDR1 SGHRS, CDR2 YFSETQ. The CDR3 loop reads CASSLAPADTQYF. Here the CDR3 DNA reads TGCGCCAGCAGCTTGGCCCCAGCAGATACGCAGTATTTT. The full variable domain, in which reference TRBV5-1 and TRBJ2-3 provide the parts outside the CDR3, is KAGVTQTPRYLIKTRGQQVTLSCSPISGHRSVSWYQQTPGQGLQFLFEYFSETQRNKGNFPGRFSGRQFSNSRSEMNVSTLELGDSALYLCASSLAPADTQYFGPGTRLTVL.

The chain joins TRBV12-3 or TRBV12-4 to TRBJ2-7, with TRBD2 matching 7 bases. The CDR3 length is 14 residues. Trimming cost V 3 bases and J 4 bases; bases outside gene matches: 6. The CDR3 bases are TGTGCCAGCAGTTTGGAGCGGGGAGGGTACGAGCAGTACTTC. Protein product: CASSLERGGYEQYF.

This chain links TRBV7-6 with TRBJ2-5, with 7 nucleotides matching TRBD1. Germline V gene data show CDR1 as SGHVS and CDR2 as FNYEAQ. The CDR3 has 14 amino acids. Trimming cost V 1 base and J 5 bases; bases outside gene matches: 4. The CDR3 sequence: CASSLVEGAETQYF. The CDR3 nucleotides are TGTGCCAGCAGCTTAGTAGAGGGGGCGGAGACCCAGTACTTC. The full variable domain, rest sourced from reference TRBV7-6 and TRBJ2-5, is GAGVSQSPRYKVTKRGQDVALRCDPISGHVSLYWYRQALGQGPEFLTYFNYEAQQDKSGLPNDRFSAERPEGSISTLTIQRTEQRDSAMYRCASSLVEGAETQYFGPGTRLLVL.

The gene calls are TRBV3-1 and TRBJ2-1; D not certain. The germline V gene encodes CDR1 LGHDT and CDR2 YNNKEL (reference sequence). This CDR3 spans 16 amino acids. V lost 0 bases and J lost 2, with 11 bases in between. CDR3 in amino acids: CASSQDSGGPYNEQFF. The CDR3 DNA sequence: TGTGCCAGCAGCCAAGATTCCGGCGGACCCTACAATGAGCAGTTCTTC.

The chain is built from TRBV5-1 and TRBJ2-7; D is undetermined. The V end was cut by 0 bases, the J end by 1 base, with 8 bases between. CDR1 and CDR2 (germline): SGHRS, YFSETQ. The CDR3 covers 14 residues. The CDR3 sequence is CASSLGLGSYEQYF. In nucleotides, the CDR3 is TGCGCCAGCAGCTTGGGTTTAGGGTCCTACGAGCAGTACTTC. Drawing the rest from reference TRBV5-1 and TRBJ2-7, the complete variable domain is KAGVTQTPRYLIKTRGQQVTLSCSPISGHRSVSWYQQTPGQGLQFLFEYFSETQRNKGNFPGRFSGRQFSNSRSEMNVSTLELGDSALYLCASSLGLGSYEQYFGPGTRLTVT.

The chain couples TRBV9 to TRBJ1-2; D might be TRBD1 (6 bases). Trimming took off 0 bases at V and 6 bases at J, with 12 bases between the two ends. Per germline, CDR1 SGDLS and CDR2 YYNGEE. This CDR3 is built from 14 residues. The CDR3 DNA follows: TGTGCCAGCAGCGTAGGCCAGGGGATCGATGGCTACACCTTC. Translated, it gives CASSVGQGIDGYTF.

The chain employs TRBV7-9 and TRBJ2-7; D gene ambiguous. Germline loops: CDR1 SEHNR, CDR2 FQNEAQ (reference sequence). Trimming removed 4 bases from V and 2 bases from J, with 9 bases in between. The CDR3 runs to 13 residues. The CDR3 sequence is CASSSETTYEQYF. CDR3 bases: TGTGCCAGCAGCTCAGAGACAACCTACGAGCAGTACTTC.

The chain couples TRBV15 to TRBJ2-7; D may be TRBD1 (5 bases). CDR1 is LNHNV and CDR2 is YYDKDF in the germline V gene (reference sequence). The CDR3 is 12 residues long. The V gene lost 1 base and the J gene lost 6 bases, with 7 bases spanning the gap. The chain's CDR3 is CATSRGQREQYF. CDR3 in DNA: TGTGCCACCAGCAGAGGACAGCGCGAGCAGTACTTC.

In its sample, this clonotype was seen a few times. This sequence joins TRBV12-3 or TRBV12-4 and TRBJ2-3; a possible D gene is TRBD1 (5 bases). Between the trimmed V and J ends, which lost 4 bases and 1 base, there was a span of 6 bases. The length of the CDR3 is 13 residues. CDR3 sequence (DNA): TGTGCCAGCAGTTCGACAGGCACAGATACGCAGTATTTT. This gives the protein CASSSTGTDTQYF.

This sequence joins TRBV27 and TRBJ1-1; D is ambiguous. V was trimmed by 0 bases and J by 1 base, leaving 12 bases between them. Germline lookup yields CDR1 MNHEY and CDR2 SMNVEV (reference sequence). The CDR3 length is 16 residues. CDR3 DNA sequence: TGTGCCAGCAGTTTATCGGGCCGAATGCGGAACACTGAAGCTTTCTTT. Translation gives CASSLSGRMRNTEAFF.

This clonotype has only one observation. The genes are TRBV27 and TRBJ1-2; a weak D match, TRBD1 (5 bases). V lost 6 bases to trimming and J lost 4 bases, with 15 bases between them. This CDR3 has 14 amino acids. Germline CDR1 reads MNHEY; CDR2 reads SMNVEV (reference sequence). The CDR3 reads CASRLKGYGYGYTF. Written as DNA, the CDR3 is TGTGCCAGCAGATTGAAGGGGTATGGCTATGGCTACACCTTC.

The table lists this clonotype with a count of one. The chain has TRBV5-1 and TRBJ2-5, with D possibly being TRBD2 (6 bases). Trimming took off 6 bases at V and 5 bases at J, with 20 bases between the two ends. The CDR3 contains 15 residues. The germline V gene has CDR1 SGHRS and CDR2 YFSETQ. CDR3: CASIWGMTGDETQYF. CDR3 sequence (DNA): TGCGCCAGCATTTGGGGAATGACGGGAGATGAGACCCAGTACTTC.

The gene calls are TRBV5-4 and TRBJ2-1, with unresolved D. Germline V gene sequence: CDR1 SGHNT, CDR2 YYREEE (reference sequence). The CDR3 has 16 amino acids. V lost 0 bases and J 0 bases, leaving 10 bases between the germline ends. CDR3: CASSLDSRGSYNEQFF. CDR3 nucleotides: TGTGCCAGCAGCTTGGATTCGAGAGGCTCCTACAATGAGCAGTTCTTC.

The CDR3 reads CASSSEGAAEIYGYTF. The CDR3 bases are TGTGCCAGCAGCTCAGAGGGAGCCGCGGAGATCTATGGCTACACCTTC. The genes are TRBV3-1 and TRBJ1-2, with D hard to call. CDR1 and CDR2 (germline): LGHDT, YNNKEL (reference sequence). Trimming pared 5 bases from V and 4 bases from J, leaving 20 bases between. CDR3 length: 16 residues.

The V call is TRBV20-1, the J call TRBJ2-7; D might be TRBD1 or TRBD2, each matching 5 bases. Germline V gives CDR1 DFQATT, CDR2 SNEGSKA (reference sequence). This CDR3 region has 13 residues. Trimming took 2 bases from V and 7 from J, leaving 15 bases between them. The CDR3: CSARILEGREQYF. CDR3 DNA sequence: TGCAGTGCTAGAATTTTAGAGGGGCGTGAGCAGTACTTC.

J is TRBJ2-2 and V is TRBV5-1, with 11 nucleotides matching TRBD2. J gave up 4 bases and V 2 bases, and 1 base lay outside the gene matches. The CDR3 extends over 15 amino acids. Germline V gene lookup returns CDR1 SGHRS and CDR2 YFSETQ. Here the CDR3 DNA reads TGCGCCAGCAGCTTAGGGACTAGCGGCACCGGGGAGCTGTTTTTT. Amino acid sequence: CASSLGTSGTGELFF.

The rearrangement joins TRBV19 to TRBJ1-5, with D possibly being TRBD1 (5 bases). V gave up 8 bases and J gave up 2 bases, with 10 bases separating them. The CDR3 loop spans 13 amino acids. Germline V gene lookup returns CDR1 LNHDA and CDR2 SQIVND (reference sequence). DNA of the CDR3: TGTGCCAGTGAGCGAGGGGGCAATCAGCCCCAGCATTTT. Translation gives CASERGGNQPQHF.

The chain employs TRBV24-1 and TRBJ2-5; a weak D match, TRBD2 (5 bases). CDR3 length equals 13 residues. The V gene's germline CDR1 is KGHDR and CDR2 SFDVKD. V gave up 4 bases and J gave up 3 bases, with 8 bases separating them. The CDR3 coding sequence is TGTGCCACCAGTGAATGGGGAGAAGAGACCCAGTACTTC. This gives the protein CATSEWGEETQYF.

The rearrangement uses TRBV4-1 and TRBJ2-1; D not resolved. Trimming left V 5 bases short and J 9 bases short, with 17 bases between. Germline-derived CDR1 and CDR2 are MGHRA and YSYEKL. There are 14 residues in the CDR3. The CDR3 coding sequence is TGCGCCAGCAGCTCCCCATTAGCCGAAGGTGAGCAGTTCTTC. This encodes CASSSPLAEGEQFF.